The sequence of this TCR beta chain was determined in a study of cytomegalovirus exposure and HLA in healthy donors. The donors, nominally healthy at sampling, likely had unrecorded immune exposures. Amplification used 60 Vbeta primers and 13 Jbeta primers. Sequenced by immunoSEQ multiplex PCR; TCRdb stores in-frame clones only, minus some. The sample shows about 82,000 clones, roughly 80% of them seen only once. A few counts support this clone. Germline assignment: CDR1 MNHNS and CDR2 SASEGT. Trimming removed 4 bases from V and 4 bases from J; junction bases left unmatched: 7. The CDR3 is 14 amino acids.

The chain combines TRBV6-1 with TRBJ2-7; TRBD1 agrees at 7 bases. The sequencing input was PBMCs. This receptor was identified in a woman between 45 and 60 years old in good health and CMV-seropositive. CDR3 sequence reads: CASSVFRDSYEQYF. CDR3 bases: TGTGCCAGCAGTGTGTTTAGGGACAGTTACGAGCAGTACTTC.